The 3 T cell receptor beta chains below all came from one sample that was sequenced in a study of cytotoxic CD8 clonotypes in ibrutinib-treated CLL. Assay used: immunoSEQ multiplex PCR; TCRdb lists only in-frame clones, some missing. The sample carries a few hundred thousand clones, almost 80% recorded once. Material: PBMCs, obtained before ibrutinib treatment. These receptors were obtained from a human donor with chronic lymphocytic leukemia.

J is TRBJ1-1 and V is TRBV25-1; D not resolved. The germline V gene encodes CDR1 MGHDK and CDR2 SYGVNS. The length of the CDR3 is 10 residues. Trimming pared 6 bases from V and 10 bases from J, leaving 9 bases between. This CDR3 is CASRGMGAFF. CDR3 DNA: TGTGCCAGCAGGGGAATGGGAGCTTTCTTT.

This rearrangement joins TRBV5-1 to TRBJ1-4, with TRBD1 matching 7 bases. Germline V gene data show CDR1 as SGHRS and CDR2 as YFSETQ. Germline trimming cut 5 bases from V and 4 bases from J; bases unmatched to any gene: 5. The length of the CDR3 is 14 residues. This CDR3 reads CASSEGAFNEKLFF. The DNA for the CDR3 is TGCGCCAGCAGTGAGGGGGCGTTTAATGAAAAACTGTTTTTT.

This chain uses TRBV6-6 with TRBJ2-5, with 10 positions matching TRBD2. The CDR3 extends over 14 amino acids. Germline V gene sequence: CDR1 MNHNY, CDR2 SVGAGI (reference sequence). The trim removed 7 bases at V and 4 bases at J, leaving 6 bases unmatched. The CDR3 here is CASTGVAGGETQYF. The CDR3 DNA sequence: TGTGCCAGCACCGGAGTAGCGGGGGGAGAGACCCAGTACTTC.